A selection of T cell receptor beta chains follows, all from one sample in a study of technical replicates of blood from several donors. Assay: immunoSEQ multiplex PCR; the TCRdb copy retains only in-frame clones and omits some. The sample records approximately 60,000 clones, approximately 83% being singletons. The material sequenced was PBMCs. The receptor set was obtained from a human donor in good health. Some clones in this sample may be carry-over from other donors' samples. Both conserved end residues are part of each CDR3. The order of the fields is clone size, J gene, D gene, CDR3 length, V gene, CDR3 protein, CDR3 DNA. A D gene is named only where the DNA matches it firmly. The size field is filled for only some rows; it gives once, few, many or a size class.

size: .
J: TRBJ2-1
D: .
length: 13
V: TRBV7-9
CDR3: CASSFQQYNEQFF
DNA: TGTGCCAGCAGCTTCCAACAGTACAATGAGCAGTTCTTC

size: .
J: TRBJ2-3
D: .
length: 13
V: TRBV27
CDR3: CASSNKSTDTQYF
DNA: TGTGCCAGCAGTAACAAGAGCACAGATACGCAGTATTTT

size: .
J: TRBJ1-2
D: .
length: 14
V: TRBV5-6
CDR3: CASSRQLANYGYTF
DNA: TGTGCCAGCAGCCGACAACTAGCTAACTATGGCTACACCTTC

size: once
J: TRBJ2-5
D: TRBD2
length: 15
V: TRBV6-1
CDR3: CASSLLAGVQETQYF
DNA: TGTGCCAGCAGTCTACTAGCGGGAGTCCAAGAGACCCAGTACTTC

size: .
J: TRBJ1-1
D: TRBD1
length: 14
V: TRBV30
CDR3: CATGRDRANTEAFF
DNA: TGTGCCACCGGGAGGGACAGGGCGAACACTGAAGCTTTCTTT

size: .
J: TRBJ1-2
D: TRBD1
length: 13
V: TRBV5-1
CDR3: CASSSGTGTILAF
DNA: TGCGCCAGCAGCAGCGGGACAGGTACCATACTGGCCTTC

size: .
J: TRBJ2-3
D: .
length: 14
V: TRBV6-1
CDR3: CASSATRGGDTQYF
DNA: TGTGCCAGCAGTGCCACTAGGGGAGGAGATACGCAGTATTTT

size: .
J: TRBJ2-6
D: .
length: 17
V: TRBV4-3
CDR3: CASSQEAGSSGANVLTF
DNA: TGCGCCAGCAGCCAAGAGGCGGGGAGCTCTGGGGCCAACGTCCTGACTTTC

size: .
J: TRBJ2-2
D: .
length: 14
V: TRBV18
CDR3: CASSPDRNTGELFF
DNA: TGTGCCAGCTCACCAGACAGGAACACCGGGGAGCTGTTTTTT

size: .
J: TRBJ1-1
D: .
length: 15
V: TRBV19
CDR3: CASTVRRQMNTEAFF
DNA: TGTGCCAGTACCGTAAGGAGGCAAATGAACACTGAAGCTTTCTTT

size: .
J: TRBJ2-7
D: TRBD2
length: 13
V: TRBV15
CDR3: CATSRGGTYEQYF
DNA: TGTGCCACCAGCAGGGGGGGGACCTACGAGCAGTACTTC

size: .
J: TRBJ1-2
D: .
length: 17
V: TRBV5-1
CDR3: CASSTWGAQGYNYGYTF
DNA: TGCGCCAGCAGCACTTGGGGCGCACAAGGTTATAACTATGGCTACACCTTC

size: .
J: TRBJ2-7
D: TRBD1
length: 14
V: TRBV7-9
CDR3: CASSRRDSSYEQYF
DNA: TGTGCCAGCAGCCGCCGGGACAGCTCCTACGAGCAGTACTTC

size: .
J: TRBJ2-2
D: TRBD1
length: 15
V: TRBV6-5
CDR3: CASSSDRGITGELFF
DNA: TGTGCCAGCAGTTCTGACAGGGGGATCACCGGGGAGCTGTTTTTT

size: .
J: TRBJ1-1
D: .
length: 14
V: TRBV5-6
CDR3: CASSSAGRNTEAFF
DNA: TGTGCCAGCAGCTCCGCAGGAAGGAACACTGAAGCTTTCTTT

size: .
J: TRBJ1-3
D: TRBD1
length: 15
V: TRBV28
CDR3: CASSSQGADGNTIYF
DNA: TGTGCCAGCAGTTCCCAGGGGGCAGATGGAAACACCATATATTTT

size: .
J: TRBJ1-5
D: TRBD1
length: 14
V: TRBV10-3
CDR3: CATQGARGNQPQHF
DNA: TGTGCCACCCAGGGGGCGCGGGGCAATCAGCCCCAGCATTTT

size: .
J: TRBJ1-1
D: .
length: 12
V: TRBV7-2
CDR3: CASSQQGTEAFF
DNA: TGTGCCAGCAGCCAGCAGGGCACTGAAGCTTTCTTT

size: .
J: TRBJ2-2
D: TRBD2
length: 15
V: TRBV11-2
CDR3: CASSLLAGGTGELFF
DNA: TGTGCCAGCAGCTTGTTGGCGGGGGGCACCGGGGAGCTGTTTTTT

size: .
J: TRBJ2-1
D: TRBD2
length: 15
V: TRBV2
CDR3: CASRPGLAYSNEQFF
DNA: TGTGCCAGCAGACCGGGACTAGCATATTCCAATGAGCAGTTCTTC

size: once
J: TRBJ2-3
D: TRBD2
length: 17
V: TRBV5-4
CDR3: CASSLERGGPQRDTQYF
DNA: TGTGCCAGCAGCTTGGAGCGGGGGGGCCCCCAGCGGGATACGCAGTATTTT

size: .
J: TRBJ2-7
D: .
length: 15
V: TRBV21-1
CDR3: CASSKAVTGTYEQYF
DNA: TGTGCCAGCAGCAAAGCTGTGACAGGCACCTACGAGCAGTACTTC

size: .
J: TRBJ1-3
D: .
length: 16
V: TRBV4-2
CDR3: CASSQPQVSSGNTIYF
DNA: TGTGCCAGCAGCCAACCACAGGTTAGCTCTGGAAACACCATATATTTT

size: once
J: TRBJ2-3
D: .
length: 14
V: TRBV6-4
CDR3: CASSANGGTDTQYF
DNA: TGTGCCAGCAGTGCCAATGGAGGCACAGATACGCAGTATTTT

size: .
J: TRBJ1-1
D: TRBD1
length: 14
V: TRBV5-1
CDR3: CASTRQGADTEAFF
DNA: TGCGCCAGCACCCGACAGGGGGCGGACACTGAAGCTTTCTTT

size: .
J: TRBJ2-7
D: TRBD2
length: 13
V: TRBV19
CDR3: CASSIVRGDEQYF
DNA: TGTGCCAGTAGTATAGTCCGGGGGGACGAGCAGTACTTC

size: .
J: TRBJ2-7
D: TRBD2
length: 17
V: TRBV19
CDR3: CASSILSTSGLSYEQYF
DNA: TGTGCCAGTAGTATCCTTTCAACTAGCGGGCTTTCCTACGAGCAGTACTTC

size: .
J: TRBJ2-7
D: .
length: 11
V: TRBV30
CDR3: CAWKAWREQYF
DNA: TGTGCCTGGAAGGCCTGGAGAGAGCAGTACTTC

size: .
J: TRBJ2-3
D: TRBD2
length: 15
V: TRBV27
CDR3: CASRKRGFDTDTQYF
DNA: TGTGCCAGCAGGAAGCGGGGGTTTGACACAGATACGCAGTATTTT

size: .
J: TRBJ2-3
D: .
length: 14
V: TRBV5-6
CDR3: CASSGSGSTDTQYF
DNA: TGTGCCAGCAGCGGGTCGGGAAGCACAGATACGCAGTATTTT

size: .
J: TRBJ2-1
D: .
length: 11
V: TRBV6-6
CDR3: CASWYEGEQFF
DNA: TGTGCCAGCTGGTACGAGGGTGAGCAGTTCTTC

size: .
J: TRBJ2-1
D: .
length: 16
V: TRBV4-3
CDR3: CASSQDRGLSYNEQFF
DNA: TGCGCCAGCAGCCAAGATAGGGGACTCTCCTACAATGAGCAGTTCTTC

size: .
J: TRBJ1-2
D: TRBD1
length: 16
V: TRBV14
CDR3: CASSLQPGPGGDGYTF
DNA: TGTGCCAGCAGTCTACAACCGGGCCCAGGGGGTGATGGCTACACCTTC

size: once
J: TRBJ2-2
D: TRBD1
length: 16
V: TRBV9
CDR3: CASSVEAGGGGGELFF
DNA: TGTGCCAGCAGCGTAGAGGCAGGGGGCGGAGGCGGGGAGCTGTTTTTT

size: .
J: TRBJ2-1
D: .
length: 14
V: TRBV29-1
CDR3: CSVAAGSSYNEQFF
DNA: TGCAGCGTTGCTGCGGGGAGCTCCTACAATGAGCAGTTCTTC

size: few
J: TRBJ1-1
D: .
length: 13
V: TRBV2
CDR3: CASSSQGNTEAFF
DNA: TGTGCCAGCAGTAGTCAGGGGAACACTGAAGCTTTCTTT

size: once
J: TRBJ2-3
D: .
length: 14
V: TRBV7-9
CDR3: CASGYSPGTDTQYF
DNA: TGTGCCAGCGGTTACAGTCCGGGCACAGATACGCAGTATTTT